This TCR beta chain derives from a study of blood T cell repertoires in COVID-19. The CDR3 has 16 residues. Germline CDR1 and CDR2: MGHRA and YSYEKL. Germline trimming cut 2 bases from V and 3 bases from J; bases unmatched to any gene: 7. The data were produced by immunoSEQ multiplex PCR, yet TCRdb's version contains in-frame clones alone and is incomplete. The sample shows almost 250,000 clones, about 87% of them seen only once. This receptor was identified in a woman between 50 and 59 years old who had recovered from COVID-19. The sequencing input was PBMCs or T cells enriched from blood (not recorded which). The J gene is TRBJ2-5, the V gene TRBV4-1, with 9 bases matching TRBD2. As DNA, the CDR3 is TGCGCCAGCAGCCAACAAGCGGGAGGTCTAGAAGAGACCCAGTACTTC. It translates to CASSQQAGGLEETQYF.